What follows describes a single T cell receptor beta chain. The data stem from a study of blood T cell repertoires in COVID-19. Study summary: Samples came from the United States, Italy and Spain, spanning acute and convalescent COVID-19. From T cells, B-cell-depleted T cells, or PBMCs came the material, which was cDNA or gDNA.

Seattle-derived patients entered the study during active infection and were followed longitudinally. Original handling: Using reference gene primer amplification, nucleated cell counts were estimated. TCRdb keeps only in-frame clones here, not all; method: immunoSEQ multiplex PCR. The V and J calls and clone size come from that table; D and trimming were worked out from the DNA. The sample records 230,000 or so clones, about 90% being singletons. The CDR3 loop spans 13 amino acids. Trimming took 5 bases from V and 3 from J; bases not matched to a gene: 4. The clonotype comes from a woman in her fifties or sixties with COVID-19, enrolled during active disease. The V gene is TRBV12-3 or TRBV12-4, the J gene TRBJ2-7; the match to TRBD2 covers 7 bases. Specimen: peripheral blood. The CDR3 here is CASSGTTVYEQYF. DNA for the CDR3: TGTGCCAGCAGTGGGACTACAGTCTACGAGCAGTACTTC.